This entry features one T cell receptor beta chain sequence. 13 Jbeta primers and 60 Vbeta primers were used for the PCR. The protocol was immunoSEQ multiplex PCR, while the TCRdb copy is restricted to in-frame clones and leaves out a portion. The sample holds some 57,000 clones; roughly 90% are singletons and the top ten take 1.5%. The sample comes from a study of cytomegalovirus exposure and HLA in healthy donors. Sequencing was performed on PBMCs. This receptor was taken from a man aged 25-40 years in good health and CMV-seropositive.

CDR3 DNA sequence: TGTGCCAGCAGGGGCACAGGGGTGAACACTGAAGCTTTCTTT. Its translation: CASRGTGVNTEAFF. The gene calls are TRBV6-6 and TRBJ1-1; 7 bases are shared with TRBD1. Germline values: CDR1 MNHNY, CDR2 SVGAGI (reference sequence). The CDR3 length is 14 residues. V was clipped by 6 bases and J by 0 bases; unmatched bases: 4.